The 16 T cell receptor beta chains below were found in one sample sequenced in a study of cytomegalovirus exposure and HLA in healthy donors (dated by TCRdb to 2016 to 2017). The library came from the immunoSEQ multiplex PCR assay. For the multiplex PCR, a mixture combining 60 forward primers for TCR Vbeta segments and 13 reverse primers for TCR Jbeta segments was used. In its TCRdb copy, this immuneACCESS table keeps in-frame sequences only and misses some clones. Where compared with another copy, unresolved V genes explain less than half of these, and the others have no known cause. The sample table holds under 150,000 clones, of which 65% to 85% were seen once. Of the sample, approximately 5% is held by the ten largest clones. Sequenced sample: PBMCs. Source of these receptors: a woman aged 25 to 39 in good health and CMV-seropositive.

The chain uses TRBV5-8 and TRBJ2-1, with D tentatively TRBD1 (5 bases). Germline-derived CDR1 and CDR2 are SGHTS and YDEGEE. With 2 bases removed from V and 8 bases from J, the gap between germline ends came to 8 bases. CDR3 size: 12 residues. CDR3: CASSFSGYEQFF. DNA of the CDR3: TGTGCCAGCAGCTTTTCAGGGTATGAGCAGTTCTTC.

The chain recombines TRBV5-1 with TRBJ2-7; 15 nucleotides align to TRBD2. V lost 4 bases and J lost 5; bases outside the gene matches: 4. This CDR3 has 15 residues. The V gene's germline CDR1 is SGHRS and CDR2 YFSETQ. CDR3 residues: CASSQGTSGGHEQYF. CDR3 DNA sequence: TGCGCCAGCAGCCAGGGGACTAGCGGGGGGCACGAGCAGTACTTC.

The chain joins TRBV28 to TRBJ1-5; D remains ambiguous. Germline V CDR1 and CDR2: MDHEN, SYDVKM. This CDR3 is built from 12 residues. The V and J ends lost 8 bases and 5 bases respectively, with 10 bases between them. Here the CDR3 DNA reads TGTGCCAGCGAAGGAGTCGATCAGCCCCAGCATTTT. Protein: CASEGVDQPQHF.

A single count supports this clone. The chain joins TRBV19 to TRBJ2-1; TRBD2 agrees at 11 bases. Germline lookup yields CDR1 LNHDA and CDR2 SQIVND (reference sequence). This CDR3 comprises 18 residues. Losses at the gene ends were 4 bases for V and 0 bases for J; bases not matched to a gene: 8. CDR3 loop: CASSRRLAGGYSYNEQFF. Here the CDR3 DNA reads TGTGCCAGTAGTAGGAGGCTAGCGGGGGGCTACTCCTACAATGAGCAGTTCTTC.

The V and J genes are TRBV7-2 and TRBJ2-1, with 7 bases aligning to TRBD2. Germline V gene sequence: CDR1 SGHTA, CDR2 FQGNSA. V lost 1 base and J lost 12; bases outside the gene matches: 12. This CDR3 contains 15 residues. This CDR3 is CASSLGGTISVGQFF. The CDR3 coding sequence is TGTGCCAGCAGCTTAGGCGGGACTATATCGGTAGGGCAGTTCTTC.

V and J are TRBV5-4 and TRBJ2-1; 10 nucleotides line up with TRBD2. Germline assignment: CDR1 SGHNT and CDR2 YYREEE (reference sequence). This CDR3 is built from 15 residues. V lost 3 bases and J lost 6; bases outside the gene matches: 6. In DNA form, the CDR3 reads TGTGCCAGCAGCTCGTCGGGACTAGCGATCAATGAGCAGTTCTTC. It yields the protein CASSSSGLAINEQFF.

The rearrangement links TRBV7-8 to TRBJ1-4, with TRBD1 as a possible D gene (6 bases). Germline V gene sequence: CDR1 SGHVS, CDR2 FQNEAQ. V dropped 4 bases and J dropped 0 bases, with 21 bases sitting between them. This CDR3 spans 19 amino acids. The CDR3 DNA reads TGTGCCAGCAGCTCTAAATTGGACAGAAAACCTGCAACTAATGAAAAACTGTTTTTT. Translated: CASSSKLDRKPATNEKLFF.

V gene TRBV2 combines with J gene TRBJ2-5, with TRBD1 matching 11 bases. With V trimmed by 10 bases and J by 5 bases, 6 bases remained unmatched. Germline CDR1 and CDR2: SNHLY and FYNNEI. This CDR3 contains 13 residues. The CDR3: CATSGQGVETQYF. CDR3 DNA: TGTGCCACCTCGGGACAGGGGGTGGAGACCCAGTACTTC.

This clone was counted a single time. The chain uses TRBV11-2 and TRBJ1-2, with TRBD1 matching 8 bases. The CDR3 has 13 residues. The germline V gene encodes CDR1 SGHAT and CDR2 FQNNGV. The J segment lost 4 bases and the V segment lost 4 bases, leaving 2 bases of the junction unmatched. CDR3 protein: CASSSDRGYGYTF. The CDR3 DNA is TGTGCCAGCAGCTCTGACAGGGGCTATGGCTACACCTTC.

This clone is a singleton in its sample. The V and J genes are TRBV21-1 and TRBJ1-5; the D segment call TRBD1 is taken from the table without a DNA check. TRBV21-1 has pseudogene status. The CDR3 runs to 17 residues. The CDR3 DNA is TGTGCCAGCAGCAAGGGGACACGTCGATATAGCAATCAGCCCCAGCATTTT. Translating it yields CASSKGTRRYSNQPQHF.

The chain links TRBV6-1 to TRBJ2-7; D may be TRBD2 (6 bases). This CDR3 is built from 13 residues. Per the germline V gene, CDR1 is MNHNS and CDR2 is SASEGT. Trimming stripped 9 bases from V and 1 base from J, with 13 bases between. The CDR3 loop is CASRSGWSYEQYF. The CDR3 bases are TGTGCCAGTAGAAGCGGGTGGTCCTACGAGCAGTACTTC.

The chain carries TRBV5-4 and TRBJ1-2; D is unclear. From germline, CDR1 is SGHNT and CDR2 YYREEE (reference sequence). This CDR3 region has 13 residues. V dropped 5 bases and J dropped 6 bases, with 14 bases sitting between them. The CDR3 DNA sequence: TGTGCCAGCAGTTTTGGCACAGAAGATGGCTACACCTTC. Translating it yields CASSFGTEDGYTF.

The chain joins TRBV9 to TRBJ1-1; possible D gene TRBD1, 5 bases. Trimming left V 3 bases short and J 2 bases short, with 11 bases between. This CDR3 comprises 14 residues. Germline V gene lookup returns CDR1 SGDLS and CDR2 YYNGEE. The CDR3 nucleotides are TGTGCCAGCAGCGGCCGGGACTCAAACACTGAAGCTTTCTTT. This gives the protein CASSGRDSNTEAFF.

This clone was recorded only once. The chain employs TRBV5-1 and TRBJ1-1, with 11 bases that match TRBD1. The CDR3 extends over 15 amino acids. From germline, CDR1 is SGHRS and CDR2 YFSETQ. V lost 0 bases to trimming and J lost 4 bases; unmatched junction nucleotides: 2. This chain's CDR3 is CASSLAGTGGTEAFF. CDR3 in DNA: TGCGCCAGCAGCTTGGCAGGGACAGGGGGCACTGAAGCTTTCTTT.

To note about this clone: The junction departs from germline at one end; a sequencing error may be responsible. The rearrangement joins TRBV13 to TRBJ2-7; TRBD1 matches at 9 bases. This CDR3 has 15 amino acids. Germline V CDR1 and CDR2: PRHDT, FYEKMQ (reference sequence). CDR3 residues: CASSVGNTGGSEQYF. In nucleotides, the CDR3 is TGTGCCAGCAGCGTAGGAAATACAGGGGGCAGCGAGCAGTACTTC.

In its sample, this clone was seen a few times. The V and J genes are TRBV19 and TRBJ1-4; 9 bases are shared with TRBD1. Germline loops: CDR1 LNHDA, CDR2 SQIVND (reference sequence). Trimming cost V 5 bases and J 4 bases; bases outside gene matches: 5. CDR3 length: 15 amino acids. As DNA, the CDR3 is TGTGCCAGTAGTCCGACAGGGGGGGATAATGAAAAACTGTTTTTT. It encodes CASSPTGGDNEKLFF.